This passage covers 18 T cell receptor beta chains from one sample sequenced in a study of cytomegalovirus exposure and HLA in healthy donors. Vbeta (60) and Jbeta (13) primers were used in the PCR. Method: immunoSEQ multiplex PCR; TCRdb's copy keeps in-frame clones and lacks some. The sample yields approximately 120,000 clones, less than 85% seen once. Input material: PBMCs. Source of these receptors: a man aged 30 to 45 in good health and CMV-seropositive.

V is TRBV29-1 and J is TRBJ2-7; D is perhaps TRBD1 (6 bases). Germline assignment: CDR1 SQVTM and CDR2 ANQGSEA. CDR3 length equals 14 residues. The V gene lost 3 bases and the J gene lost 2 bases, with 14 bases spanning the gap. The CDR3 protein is CSVEGAGVAYEQYF. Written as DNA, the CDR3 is TGCAGCGTTGAGGGGGCAGGGGTGGCCTACGAGCAGTACTTC.

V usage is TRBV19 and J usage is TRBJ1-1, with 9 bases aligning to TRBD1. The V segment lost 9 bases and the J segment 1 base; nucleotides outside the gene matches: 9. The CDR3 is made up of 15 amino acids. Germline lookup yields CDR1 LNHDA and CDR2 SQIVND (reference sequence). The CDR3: CASSDRGAPNTEAFF. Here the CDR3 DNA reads TGTGCCAGCAGCGACAGGGGGGCCCCGAACACTGAAGCTTTCTTT.

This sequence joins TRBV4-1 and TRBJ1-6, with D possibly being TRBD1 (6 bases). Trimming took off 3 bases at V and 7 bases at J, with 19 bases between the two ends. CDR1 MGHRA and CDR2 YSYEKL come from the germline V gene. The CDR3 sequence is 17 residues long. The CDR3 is CASSQGLQGRRNSPLHF. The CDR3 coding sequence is TGCGCCAGCAGCCAGGGACTACAGGGAAGGAGGAATTCACCCCTCCACTTT.

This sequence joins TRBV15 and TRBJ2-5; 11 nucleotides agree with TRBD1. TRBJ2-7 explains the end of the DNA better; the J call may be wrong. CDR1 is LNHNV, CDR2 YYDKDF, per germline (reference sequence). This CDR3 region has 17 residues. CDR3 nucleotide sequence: TGTGCCACCAGCAGAGTCGGGACAGGGGGTGGTGGGTACGAGCAGTACTTC. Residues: CATSRVGTGGGGYEQYF.

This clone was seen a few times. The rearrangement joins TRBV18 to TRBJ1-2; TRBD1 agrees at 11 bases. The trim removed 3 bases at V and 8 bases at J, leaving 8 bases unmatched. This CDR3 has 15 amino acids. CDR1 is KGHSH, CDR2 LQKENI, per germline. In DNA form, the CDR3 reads TGTGCCAGCTCACCCGGACAGGGGGCGTTAAGAGGCTACACCTTC. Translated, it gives CASSPGQGALRGYTF.

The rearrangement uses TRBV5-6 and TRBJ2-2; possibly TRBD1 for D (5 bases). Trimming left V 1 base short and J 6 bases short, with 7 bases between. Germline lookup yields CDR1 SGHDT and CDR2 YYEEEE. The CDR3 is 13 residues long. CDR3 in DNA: TGTGCCAGCAGCTTGACAGGTCCCGGGGAGCTGTTTTTT. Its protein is CASSLTGPGELFF.

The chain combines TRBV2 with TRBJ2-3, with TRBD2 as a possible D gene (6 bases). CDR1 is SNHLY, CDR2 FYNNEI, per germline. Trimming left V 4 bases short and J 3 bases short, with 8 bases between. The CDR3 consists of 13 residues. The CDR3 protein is CASSASGTDTQYF. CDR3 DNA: TGTGCCAGCAGTGCGAGCGGGACAGATACGCAGTATTTT.

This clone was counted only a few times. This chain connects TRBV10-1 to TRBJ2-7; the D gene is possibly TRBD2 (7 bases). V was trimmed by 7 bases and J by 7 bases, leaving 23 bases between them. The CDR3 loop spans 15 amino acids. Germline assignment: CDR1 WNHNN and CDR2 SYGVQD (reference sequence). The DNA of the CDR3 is TGCGCCAGCAACGAAAGGGAGGGGGGGCCGGGGGAGCAGTACTTC. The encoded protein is CASNEREGGPGEQYF.

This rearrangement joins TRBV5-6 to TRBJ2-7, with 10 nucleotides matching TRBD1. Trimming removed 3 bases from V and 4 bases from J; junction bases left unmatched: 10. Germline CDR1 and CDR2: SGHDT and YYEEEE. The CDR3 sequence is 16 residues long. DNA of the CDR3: TGTGCCAGCAGCTCACCCCGGACAGGGGGAGGGTACGAGCAGTACTTC. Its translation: CASSSPRTGGGYEQYF.

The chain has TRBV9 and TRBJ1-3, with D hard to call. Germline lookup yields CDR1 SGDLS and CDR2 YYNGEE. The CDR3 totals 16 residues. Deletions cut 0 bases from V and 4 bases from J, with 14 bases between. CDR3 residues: CASSVDSRGSGNTIYF. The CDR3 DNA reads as TGTGCCAGCAGCGTAGATAGTCGAGGGTCCGGAAACACCATATATTTT. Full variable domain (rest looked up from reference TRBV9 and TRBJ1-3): DSGVTQTPKHLITATGQRVTLRCSPRSGDLSVYWYQQSLDQGLQFLIQYYNGEERAKGNILERFSAQQFPDLHSELNLSSLELGDSALYFCASSVDSRGSGNTIYFGEGSWLTVV.

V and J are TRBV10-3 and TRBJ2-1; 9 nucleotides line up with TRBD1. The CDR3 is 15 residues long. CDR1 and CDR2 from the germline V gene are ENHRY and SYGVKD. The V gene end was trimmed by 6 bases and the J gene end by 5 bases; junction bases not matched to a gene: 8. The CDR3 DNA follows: TGTGCCATCAGCAAGGAGGGGACAGGGAACAATGAGCAGTTCTTC. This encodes CAISKEGTGNNEQFF.

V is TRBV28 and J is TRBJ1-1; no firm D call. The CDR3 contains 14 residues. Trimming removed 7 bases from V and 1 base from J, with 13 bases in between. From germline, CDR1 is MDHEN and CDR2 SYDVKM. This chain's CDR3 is CASTALLRNTEAFF. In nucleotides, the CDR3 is TGTGCCAGCACCGCCCTACTGCGGAACACTGAAGCTTTCTTT.

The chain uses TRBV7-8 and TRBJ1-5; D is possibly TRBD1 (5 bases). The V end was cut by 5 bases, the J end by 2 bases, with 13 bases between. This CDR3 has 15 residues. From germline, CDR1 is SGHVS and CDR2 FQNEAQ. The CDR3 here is CASSPSRGGNQPQHF. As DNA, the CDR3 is TGTGCCAGCAGCCCCTCACGGGGGGGCAATCAGCCCCAGCATTTT.

This CDR3 reads CATTPTGQSFEKLFF. The CDR3 DNA reads as TGTGCCACCACCCCAACTGGACAGAGCTTTGAAAAACTGTTTTTT. The chain recombines TRBV15 with TRBJ1-4; weak D call: TRBD1 (6 bases). Germline-derived CDR1 and CDR2 are LNHNV and YYDKDF (reference sequence). V was cut by 7 bases and J by 7 bases, with 19 bases left in between. The CDR3 is made up of 15 amino acids.

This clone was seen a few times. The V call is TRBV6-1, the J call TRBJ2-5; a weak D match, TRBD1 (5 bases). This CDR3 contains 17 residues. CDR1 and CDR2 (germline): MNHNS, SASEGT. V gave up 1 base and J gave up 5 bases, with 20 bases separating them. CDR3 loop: CASSEGLGHPQWETQYF. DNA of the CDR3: TGTGCCAGCAGTGAAGGGTTAGGACACCCGCAATGGGAGACCCAGTACTTC.

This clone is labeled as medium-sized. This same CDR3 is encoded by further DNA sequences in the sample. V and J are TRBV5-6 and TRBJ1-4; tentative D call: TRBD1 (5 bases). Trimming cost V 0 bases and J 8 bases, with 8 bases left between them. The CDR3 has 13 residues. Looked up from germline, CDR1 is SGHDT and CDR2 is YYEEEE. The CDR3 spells CASSLVREEKLFF. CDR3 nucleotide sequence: TGTGCCAGCAGCTTGGTCAGGGAAGAAAAACTGTTTTTT.

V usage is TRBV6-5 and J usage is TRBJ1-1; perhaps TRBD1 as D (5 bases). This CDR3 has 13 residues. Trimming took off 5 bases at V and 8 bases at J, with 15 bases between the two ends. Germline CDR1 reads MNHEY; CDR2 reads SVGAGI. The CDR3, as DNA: TGTGCCAGCAGTAAACCGGGGACTAAGGAAGCTTTCTTT. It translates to CASSKPGTKEAFF.

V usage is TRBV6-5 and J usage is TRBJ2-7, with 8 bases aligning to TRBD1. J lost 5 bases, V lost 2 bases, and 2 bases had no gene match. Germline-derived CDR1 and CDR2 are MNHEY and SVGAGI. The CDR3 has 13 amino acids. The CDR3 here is CASSYMDRDEQYF. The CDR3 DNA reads TGTGCCAGCAGTTACATGGACAGGGACGAGCAGTACTTC.